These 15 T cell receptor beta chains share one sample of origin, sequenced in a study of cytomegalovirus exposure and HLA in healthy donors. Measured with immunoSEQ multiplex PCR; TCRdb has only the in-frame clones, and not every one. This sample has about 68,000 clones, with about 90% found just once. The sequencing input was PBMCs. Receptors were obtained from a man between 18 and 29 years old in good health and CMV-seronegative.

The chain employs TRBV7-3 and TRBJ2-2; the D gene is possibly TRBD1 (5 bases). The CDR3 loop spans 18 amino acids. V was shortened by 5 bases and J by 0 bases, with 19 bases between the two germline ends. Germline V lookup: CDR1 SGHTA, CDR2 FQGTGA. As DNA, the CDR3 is TGTGCCAGCAGCCCCCATGGTCAAGGGGCCACGAACACCGGGGAGCTGTTTTTT. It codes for CASSPHGQGATNTGELFF.

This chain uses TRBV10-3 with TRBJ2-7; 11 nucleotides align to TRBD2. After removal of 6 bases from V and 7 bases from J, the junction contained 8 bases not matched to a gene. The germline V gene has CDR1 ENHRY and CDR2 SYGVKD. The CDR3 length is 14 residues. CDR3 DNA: TGTGCCATCAGGATACTAGCGGGAGTGGATGAGCAGTACTTC. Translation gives CAIRILAGVDEQYF.

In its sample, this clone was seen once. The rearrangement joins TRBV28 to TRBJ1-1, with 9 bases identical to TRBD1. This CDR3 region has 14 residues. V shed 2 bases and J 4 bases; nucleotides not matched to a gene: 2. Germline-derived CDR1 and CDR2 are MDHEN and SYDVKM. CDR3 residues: CASSLGQGSTEAFF. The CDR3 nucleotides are TGTGCCAGCAGTTTAGGACAGGGGAGCACTGAAGCTTTCTTT.

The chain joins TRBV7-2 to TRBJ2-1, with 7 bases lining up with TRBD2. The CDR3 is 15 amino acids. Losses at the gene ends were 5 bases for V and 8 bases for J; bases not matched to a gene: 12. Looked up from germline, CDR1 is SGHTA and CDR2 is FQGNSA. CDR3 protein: CASSEASGAHHEQFF. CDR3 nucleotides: TGTGCCAGCAGCGAAGCTAGCGGAGCCCACCATGAGCAGTTCTTC. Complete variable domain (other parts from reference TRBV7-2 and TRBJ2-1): GAGVSQSPSNKVTEKGKDVELRCDPISGHTALYWYRQSLGQGLEFLIYFQGNSAPDKSGLPSDRFSAERTGGSVSTLTIQRTQQEDSAVYLCASSEASGAHHEQFFGPGTRLTVL.

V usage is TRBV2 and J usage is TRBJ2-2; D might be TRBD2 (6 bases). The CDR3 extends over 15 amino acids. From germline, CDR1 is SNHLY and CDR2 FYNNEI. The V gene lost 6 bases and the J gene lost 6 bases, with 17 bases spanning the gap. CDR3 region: CASSYGTSGAGELFF. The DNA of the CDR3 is TGTGCCAGCAGCTACGGGACTTCGGGGGCCGGGGAGCTGTTTTTT.

CDR3 amino acids: CASRSVGSGRDTQYF. The CDR3 nucleotides read TGCGCCAGCAGGTCCGTGGGTAGCGGGAGGGATACGCAGTATTTT. The chain couples TRBV5-1 to TRBJ2-3, with 10 bases that match TRBD2. Germline CDR1 SGHRS, CDR2 YFSETQ. V gave up 5 bases and J gave up 6 bases; unmatched junction bases: 9. This CDR3 comprises 15 residues.

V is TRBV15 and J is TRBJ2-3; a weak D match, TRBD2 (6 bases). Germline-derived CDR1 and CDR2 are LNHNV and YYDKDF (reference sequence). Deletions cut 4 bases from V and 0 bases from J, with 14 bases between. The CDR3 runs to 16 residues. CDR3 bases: TGTGCCACCAGCATAGGAGGGGCTTCTAGCACAGATACGCAGTATTTT. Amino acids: CATSIGGASSTDTQYF.

CDR3 coding DNA: TGTGCCAGCAGCCCCCAGGCTGCGGGAGGGCGGGAGACCCAGTACTTC. Protein product: CASSPQAAGGRETQYF. The genes are TRBV9 and TRBJ2-5, with 9 bases identical to TRBD2. V shed 4 bases and J 5 bases; nucleotides not matched to a gene: 12. The CDR3 runs 16 residues. CDR1 is SGDLS, CDR2 YYNGEE, per germline.

CDR3 loop: CASSYSFGRGNIQYF. The DNA for the CDR3 is TGTGCCAGCAGTTACTCCTTCGGAAGGGGGAACATTCAGTACTTC. This chain connects TRBV6-5 to TRBJ2-4; possible D gene TRBD1, 6 bases. The germline V and J ends were trimmed by 0 bases and 7 bases, with 13 bases remaining between them. From germline, CDR1 is MNHEY and CDR2 SVGAGI. The CDR3 is 15 residues long.

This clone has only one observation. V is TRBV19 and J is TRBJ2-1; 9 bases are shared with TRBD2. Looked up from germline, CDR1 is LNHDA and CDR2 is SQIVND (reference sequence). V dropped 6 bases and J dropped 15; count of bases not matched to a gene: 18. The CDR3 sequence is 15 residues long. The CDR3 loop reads CASRGVAGDPKGSFF. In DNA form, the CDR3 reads TGTGCCAGTAGAGGAGTAGCGGGAGACCCCAAAGGTTCGTTCTTC.

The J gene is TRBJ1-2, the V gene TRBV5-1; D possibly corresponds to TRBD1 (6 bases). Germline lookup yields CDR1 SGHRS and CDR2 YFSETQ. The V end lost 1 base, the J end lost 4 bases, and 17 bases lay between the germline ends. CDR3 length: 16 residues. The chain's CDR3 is CASSLTWDNLGYGYTF. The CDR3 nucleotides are TGCGCCAGCAGCTTGACATGGGACAATTTAGGCTATGGCTACACCTTC.

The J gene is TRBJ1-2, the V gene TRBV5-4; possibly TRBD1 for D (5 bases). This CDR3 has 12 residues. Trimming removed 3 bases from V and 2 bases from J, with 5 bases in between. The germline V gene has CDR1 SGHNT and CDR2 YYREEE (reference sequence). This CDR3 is CASSSGNYGYTF. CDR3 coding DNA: TGTGCCAGCAGCTCAGGGAACTATGGCTACACCTTC.

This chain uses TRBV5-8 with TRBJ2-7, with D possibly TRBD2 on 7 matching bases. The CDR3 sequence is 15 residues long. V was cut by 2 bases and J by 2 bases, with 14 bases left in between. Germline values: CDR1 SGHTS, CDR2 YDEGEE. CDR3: CASSLSKGGTYEQYF. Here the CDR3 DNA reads TGTGCCAGCAGCTTATCTAAGGGGGGGACCTACGAGCAGTACTTC.

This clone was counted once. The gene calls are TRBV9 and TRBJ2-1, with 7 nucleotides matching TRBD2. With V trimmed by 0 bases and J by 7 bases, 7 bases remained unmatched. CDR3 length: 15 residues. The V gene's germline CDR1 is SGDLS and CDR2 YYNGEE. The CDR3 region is CASSVVAGVVNEQFF. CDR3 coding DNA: TGTGCCAGCAGCGTAGTGGCGGGAGTGGTAAATGAGCAGTTCTTC.

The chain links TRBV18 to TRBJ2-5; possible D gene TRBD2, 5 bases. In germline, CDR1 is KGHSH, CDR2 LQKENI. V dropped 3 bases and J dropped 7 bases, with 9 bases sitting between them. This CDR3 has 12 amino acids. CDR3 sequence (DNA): TGTGCCAGCTCACCCCCCGGAGGGACCCAGTACTTC. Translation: CASSPPGGTQYF.